These 12 T cell receptor beta chains originate from one sample sequenced in a study of T cell repertoires in cytomegalovirus infection (dated by TCRdb to the late 2010s). This sample was sequenced with an Illumina HiSeq 1500. In TCRdb, the public reads were trimmed at Q25 with fastp and aligned with MiXCR, with productive beta chains retained. Entries that share a CDR3 protein sequence are merged under the most common genes and DNA. This sample holds roughly 600,000 distinct CDR3 sequences; more than 20% were observed only once. Together, the top ten hold 6.5% to 10% of the sample. The sample comprised CD8+ T cells from PBMCs. The receptors were gathered from a human donor in good health (CMV status not recorded). Some clones in this sample may be carry-over from other donors' samples.

This chain links TRBV28 with TRBJ1-5; no clear D. Trimming stripped 10 bases from V and 6 bases from J, with 16 bases between. The CDR3 loop spans 13 amino acids. Germline V lookup: CDR1 MDHEN, CDR2 SYDVKM. CDR3 sequence: CANRSIRGQPQHF. The CDR3 region has the DNA TGTGCCAACAGATCGATCAGAGGTCAGCCCCAGCATTTT.

This clonotype was observed many times. The rearrangement joins TRBV7-8 to TRBJ1-5, with unresolved D. Deletions cut 5 bases from V and 4 bases from J, with 18 bases between. Germline-derived CDR1 and CDR2 are SGHVS and FQNEAQ. This CDR3 region has 16 residues. The DNA of the CDR3 is TGTGCCAGCAGCCCCTCTATTTGGATACCAAATCAGCCCCAGCATTTT. Its protein is CASSPSIWIPNQPQHF.

This clonotype was seen many times. The CDR3 protein is CASSRGLADQETQYF. CDR3 DNA sequence: TGCGCCAGCAGCCGTGGACTAGCGGACCAAGAGACCCAGTACTTC. The V and J genes are TRBV4-3 and TRBJ2-5; TRBD2 agrees at 10 bases. Germline CDR1 LGHNA, CDR2 YSLEER. This CDR3 has 15 residues. V shed 4 bases and J 0 bases; nucleotides not matched to a gene: 2.

V usage is TRBV28 and J usage is TRBJ2-7, with D unclear. V lost 3 bases and J 4 bases, leaving 10 bases between the germline ends. This CDR3 spans 13 amino acids. Germline values: CDR1 MDHEN, CDR2 SYDVKM. The CDR3 DNA sequence: TGTGCCAGCAGTTTGTCAGCCAGGTACGAGCAGTACGTC. Its protein is CASSLSARYEQYV.

The chain recombines TRBV7-8 with TRBJ2-1, with 11 nucleotides matching TRBD2. The CDR3 has 16 amino acids. Trimming at V came to 1 base and at J to 9 bases, leaving 8 bases not matched to a gene. The germline V gene has CDR1 SGHVS and CDR2 FQNEAQ. CDR3 residues: CASSLELAGGPSEQFF. In nucleotides, the CDR3 is TGTGCCAGCAGCTTAGAGTTAGCGGGGGGGCCCAGTGAGCAGTTCTTC.

This clonotype has a count of ten or more. V gene TRBV2 combines with J gene TRBJ2-7; 7 nucleotides line up with TRBD1. The CDR3 loop spans 13 amino acids. The V gene's germline CDR1 is SNHLY and CDR2 FYNNEI. V shed 11 bases and J 5 bases; nucleotides not matched to a gene: 12. This CDR3 is CAEGKGQSNEQYF. As DNA, the CDR3 is TGTGCCGAGGGAAAGGGACAGTCCAACGAGCAGTACTTC. The variable domain in full, with the rest retrieved from reference TRBV2 and TRBJ2-7, is EPEVTQTPSHQVTQMGQEVILRCVPISNHLYFYWYRQILGQKVEFLVSFYNNEISEKSEIFDDQFSVERPDGSNFTLKIRSTKLEDSAMYFCAEGKGQSNEQYFGPGTRLTVT.

This clonotype was recorded at least ten times. The V gene is TRBV6-5, the J gene TRBJ2-5, with D unresolved. CDR3 length equals 14 residues. The V and J ends lost 4 bases and 2 bases respectively, with 11 bases between them. CDR1 and CDR2 from the germline V gene are MNHEY and SVGAGI. The CDR3 sequence is CASSLRVTQETQYF. DNA for the CDR3: TGTGCCAGCAGTTTAAGGGTGACTCAAGAGACCCAGTACTTC.

CDR3 region: CASSELAIQETQYF. CDR3 nucleotides: TGTGCCAGCAGCGAGCTAGCAATCCAAGAGACCCAGTACTTC. The chain is built from TRBV28 and TRBJ2-5; tentatively, D is TRBD2 (5 bases). V was pared by 6 bases and J by 1 base, with 12 bases between. CDR3 size: 14 residues. Germline V lookup: CDR1 MDHEN, CDR2 SYDVKM. The whole variable domain, remainder taken from reference TRBV28 and TRBJ2-5, is DVKVTQSSRYLVKRTGEKVFLECVQDMDHENMFWYRQDPGLGLRLIYFSYDVKMKEKGDIPEGYSVSREKKERFSLILESASTNQTSMYLCASSELAIQETQYFGPGTRLLVL.

This chain joins TRBV7-4 and TRBJ2-1; 11 positions match TRBD1. Germline CDR1 reads SGHVT; CDR2 reads SQSDAQ. Trimming took 7 bases from V and 6 from J; bases not matched to a gene: 11. This CDR3 region has 16 residues. The CDR3 coding sequence is TGTGCCAGCATCAACCCACGGGGGACAGGGGGCAATGAGCAGTTCTTC. The encoded protein is CASINPRGTGGNEQFF.

A few counts support this clonotype. The rearrangement joins TRBV23-1 to TRBJ2-5; no definite D call. TRBV23-1 is an open reading frame, and its role is uncertain. Trimming removed 0 bases at V and 4 bases at J, with 9 bases between. The length of the CDR3 is 14 residues. CDR3 coding DNA: TGCGCCAGCAGTCAATCGTATAAGAGAGAGACCCAGTACTTC. Protein product: CASSQSYKRETQYF.

The rearrangement joins TRBV11-2 to TRBJ2-1; 13 nucleotides match TRBD2. The germline V gene encodes CDR1 SGHAT and CDR2 FQNNGV. With V trimmed by 5 bases and J by 8 bases, 12 bases remained unmatched. The CDR3 spans 17 residues. CDR3 sequence: CASSPWTSGGIVDEQFF. CDR3 nucleotides: TGTGCCAGCAGCCCCTGGACTAGCGGGGGTATAGTCGATGAGCAGTTCTTC.

This clonotype was observed at least ten times. This chain joins TRBV7-9 and TRBJ1-6; no reliable D call. Per germline, CDR1 SEHNR and CDR2 FQNEAQ (reference sequence). Trimming removed 1 base from V and 2 bases from J, with 12 bases in between. This CDR3 is 17 amino acids long. CDR3 amino acids: CASSLEPPGTYNSPLHF. Here the CDR3 DNA reads TGTGCCAGCAGCTTAGAGCCCCCGGGGACCTATAATTCACCCCTCCACTTT. Full variable domain (remainder filled in from reference TRBV7-9 and TRBJ1-6): DTGVSQNPRHKITKRGQNVTFRCDPISEHNRLYWYRQTLGQGPEFLTYFQNEAQLEKSRLLSDRFSAERPKGSFSTLEIQRTEQGDSAMYLCASSLEPPGTYNSPLHFGNGTRLTVT.